The 28 T cell receptor beta chains below come from one sample, sequenced in a study of blood T cell repertoires in COVID-19. Libraries were prepared by immunoSEQ multiplex PCR; TCRdb keeps only in-frame clonotypes and omits some of them. The sample includes about 59,000 clones, 65% to 80% of them seen just once. Sample: peripheral blood. The receptors were sampled from a man aged 55 to 70 with acute or convalescent COVID-19.

This chain uses TRBV18 with TRBJ1-4; 7 bases fit TRBD1. Losses at the gene ends were 6 bases for V and 5 bases for J; bases not matched to a gene: 12. This CDR3 region has 16 residues. Germline V lookup: CDR1 KGHSH, CDR2 LQKENI. The CDR3 coding sequence is TGTGCCAGCTCTCAACGGCTAGGGGGCCTCAATGAAAAACTGTTTTTT. Amino acids: CASSQRLGGLNEKLFF. The full variable domain, its missing parts supplied by reference TRBV18 and TRBJ1-4, is NAGVMQNPRHLVRRRGQEARLRCSPMKGHSHVYWYRQLPEEGLKFMVYLQKENIIDESGMPKERFSAEFPKEGPSILRIQQVVRGDSAAYFCASSQRLGGLNEKLFFGSGTQLSVL.

This CDR3 reads CSAQGTNIQYF. The CDR3 DNA reads as TGCAGCGCGCAGGGGACAAACATTCAGTACTTC. The chain has TRBV29-1 and TRBJ2-4; possible D gene TRBD1, 6 bases. From germline, CDR1 is SQVTM and CDR2 ANQGSEA. Trimming cost V 7 bases and J 6 bases, with 10 bases left between them. The CDR3 is 11 amino acids.

The V call is TRBV9, the J call TRBJ1-2, with D tentatively TRBD1 (5 bases). The V end was cut by 0 bases, the J end by 11 bases, with 11 bases between. The germline V gene has CDR1 SGDLS and CDR2 YYNGEE. CDR3 length equals 12 residues. The CDR3 bases are TGTGCCAGCAGCGTAGTACAAGGGGCATACACCTTC. Translated, it gives CASSVVQGAYTF. The variable domain in full, with the rest retrieved from reference TRBV9 and TRBJ1-2, is DSGVTQTPKHLITATGQRVTLRCSPRSGDLSVYWYQQSLDQGLQFLIQYYNGEERAKGNILERFSAQQFPDLHSELNLSSLELGDSALYFCASSVVQGAYTFGSGTRLTVV.

This clone is judged medium-sized (0.01 to 0.1%). The J gene is TRBJ2-1, the V gene TRBV7-3; 8 positions match TRBD1. Germline CDR1 reads SGHTA; CDR2 reads FQGTGA. J gave up 8 bases and V 5 bases, and 8 bases lay outside the gene matches. The CDR3 is made up of 14 amino acids. Here the CDR3 reads CASSRPGQADEQFF. The CDR3 DNA sequence: TGTGCCAGCAGCCGCCCGGGACAGGCGGATGAGCAGTTCTTC.

This chain joins TRBV27 and TRBJ1-6, with D maybe TRBD1 (5 bases). The CDR3 covers 14 residues. V was shortened by 1 base and J by 7 bases, with 8 bases between the two germline ends. CDR1 and CDR2 from the germline V gene are MNHEY and SMNVEV (reference sequence). The CDR3, as DNA: TGTGCCAGCAGTTTATTCGGGGGGAATTCACCCCTCCACTTT. Amino acids: CASSLFGGNSPLHF.

This sequence joins TRBV5-1 and TRBJ1-1, with 7 bases matching TRBD1. The CDR3 runs to 12 residues. V was clipped by 0 bases and J by 11 bases; unmatched bases: 4. Germline V gives CDR1 SGHRS, CDR2 YFSETQ. In nucleotides, the CDR3 is TGCGCCAGCAGCTTGGATAAGGGGGCGGCTTTCTTT. Translated: CASSLDKGAAFF.

V gene TRBV19 combines with J gene TRBJ2-1; 7 bases align to TRBD2. This CDR3 contains 16 residues. In germline, CDR1 is LNHDA, CDR2 SQIVND (reference sequence). Unmatched junction bases numbered 7, after V lost 4 bases and J lost 1 base. The CDR3 DNA is TGTGCCAGTAGTACGGGGGGTGGTTTATCCTACAATGAGCAGTTCTTC. This encodes CASSTGGGLSYNEQFF.

The chain has TRBV5-8 and TRBJ2-7, with D possibly TRBD2 on 6 matching bases. The CDR3 totals 14 residues. Deletions cut 4 bases from V and 0 bases from J, with 11 bases between. Germline V gives CDR1 SGHTS, CDR2 YDEGEE. CDR3 in DNA: TGTGCCAGCAGCCCCGGGGAGGACTCCTACGAGCAGTACTTC. Translated, it gives CASSPGEDSYEQYF.

V gene TRBV25-1 combines with J gene TRBJ2-1; 8 bases match TRBD1. Germline V CDR1 and CDR2: MGHDK, SYGVNS. The length of the CDR3 is 16 residues. The V segment lost 3 bases and the J segment 2 bases; nucleotides outside the gene matches: 6. CDR3 sequence reads: CASSERTGSPYNEQFF. CDR3 bases: TGTGCCAGCAGTGAGAGGACAGGGAGCCCCTACAATGAGCAGTTCTTC.

The chain carries TRBV28 and TRBJ1-6, with 10 bases identical to TRBD1. V shed 5 bases, J shed 14 bases, and the junction held 6 bases outside the gene matches. Germline V lookup: CDR1 MDHEN, CDR2 SYDVKM. The CDR3 has 13 residues. CDR3 residues: CASSRTGGLSLHF. In DNA, the CDR3 is TGTGCCAGCAGTCGGACAGGGGGGTTGTCCCTCCACTTT.

DNA of the CDR3: TGTGCCAGCAGTGACCGGACAGGGGAGACTGAAGCTTTCTTT. It codes for CASSDRTGETEAFF. The chain employs TRBV2 and TRBJ1-1; TRBD1 aligns across 9 bases. The CDR3 spans 14 residues. The germline CDR1 and CDR2 sequences are SNHLY and FYNNEI. V was pared by 3 bases and J by 5 bases, with 4 bases of the junction left unmatched.

The rearrangement joins TRBV5-4 to TRBJ2-3; D is possibly TRBD2 (5 bases). The CDR3 is 15 residues long. Germline V CDR1 and CDR2: SGHNT, YYREEE (reference sequence). V lost 0 bases, J lost 5 bases, and 13 bases lay in between. The chain's CDR3 is CASSLGAGSRDTQYF. DNA of the CDR3: TGTGCCAGCAGCTTGGGGGCGGGCAGCCGAGATACGCAGTATTTT. Variable domain in full (rest from reference TRBV5-4 and TRBJ2-3): ETGVTQSPTHLIKTRGQQVTLRCSSQSGHNTVSWYQQALGQGPQFIFQYYREEENGRGNFPPRFSGLQFPNYSSELNVNALELDDSALYLCASSLGAGSRDTQYFGPGTRLTVL.

The CDR3 here is CASRMTSGRSYEQYF. DNA for the CDR3: TGTGCCAGCAGAATGACTAGCGGGAGATCCTACGAGCAGTACTTC. V gene TRBV28 combines with J gene TRBJ2-7; 12 bases align to TRBD2. CDR1 and CDR2 (germline): MDHEN, SYDVKM. The CDR3 loop spans 15 amino acids. The trim removed 6 bases at V and 1 base at J, leaving 4 bases unmatched. The entire variable domain, with the rest obtained from reference TRBV28 and TRBJ2-7, is as follows: DVKVTQSSRYLVKRTGEKVFLECVQDMDHENMFWYRQDPGLGLRLIYFSYDVKMKEKGDIPEGYSVSREKKERFSLILESASTNQTSMYLCASRMTSGRSYEQYFGPGTRLTVT.

The rearrangement links TRBV18 to TRBJ2-1; 10 positions agree with TRBD2. Germline values: CDR1 KGHSH, CDR2 LQKENI. The CDR3 has 15 amino acids. Germline trimming cut 6 bases from V and 9 bases from J; bases unmatched to any gene: 11. The CDR3 reads CASSPQREGMGEQFF. The CDR3 region has the DNA TGTGCCAGCTCCCCGCAGCGGGAGGGCATGGGTGAGCAGTTCTTC.

The rearrangement uses TRBV9 and TRBJ1-2; 9 bases agree with TRBD1. The germline V gene has CDR1 SGDLS and CDR2 YYNGEE. J was trimmed by 1 base and V by 3 bases; bases with no gene match: 4. CDR3 length: 15 amino acids. This CDR3 is CASSAPGQGNYGYTF. The CDR3 region has the DNA TGTGCCAGCAGCGCGCCGGGACAGGGTAACTATGGCTACACCTTC.

The chain employs TRBV7-3 and TRBJ2-1; tentatively, D is TRBD1 (5 bases). V shed 2 bases and J shed 0 bases, with 14 bases lying between them. The CDR3 runs to 17 residues. Germline CDR1 reads SGHTA; CDR2 reads FQGTGA. CDR3 sequence reads: CASSLQGPVSSYNEQFF. CDR3 DNA: TGTGCCAGCAGCTTACAGGGTCCAGTGAGCTCCTACAATGAGCAGTTCTTC.

The CDR3 DNA follows: TGTGCCACCCTGGGGAGGGCCCAGTACTTC. This sequence encodes CATLGRAQYF. The chain employs TRBV3-1 (or the pseudogene TRBV3-2) and TRBJ2-5, with 7 positions matching TRBD2. The V and J ends lost 10 bases and 9 bases, in that order; junction bases with no gene match: 5. The CDR3 consists of 10 residues. Germline V gene lookup returns CDR1 LGHDT and CDR2 YNNKEL (reference sequence).

The chain combines TRBV18 with TRBJ2-3; 8 bases are a match to TRBD1. The germline gives CDR1 KGHSH, CDR2 LQKENI. Germline trimming cut 3 bases from V and 0 bases from J; bases unmatched to any gene: 8. The CDR3 has 17 residues. Here the CDR3 reads CASSPPSGQGSTDTQYF. CDR3 nucleotides: TGTGCCAGCTCACCCCCCTCAGGACAGGGTAGCACAGATACGCAGTATTTT.

V gene TRBV19 combines with J gene TRBJ2-5, with TRBD2 as a possible D gene (5 bases). Trimming pared 6 bases from V and 5 bases from J, leaving 13 bases between. Germline assignment: CDR1 LNHDA and CDR2 SQIVND (reference sequence). This CDR3 contains 13 residues. DNA of the CDR3: TGTGCCAGTAGACTAGTTGGGGAGGAGACCCAGTACTTC. The encoded protein is CASRLVGEETQYF.

The rearrangement links TRBV9 to TRBJ2-1; 10 positions match TRBD2. Germline values: CDR1 SGDLS, CDR2 YYNGEE. The CDR3 is 15 residues long. V shed 4 bases, J shed 7 bases, and the junction held 8 bases outside the gene matches. The CDR3 nucleotides are TGTGCCAGCAGCCCTCGAGCGGGAGGGCTTAATGAGCAGTTCTTC. Its protein is CASSPRAGGLNEQFF. The whole variable domain, remainder taken from reference TRBV9 and TRBJ2-1, is DSGVTQTPKHLITATGQRVTLRCSPRSGDLSVYWYQQSLDQGLQFLIQYYNGEERAKGNILERFSAQQFPDLHSELNLSSLELGDSALYFCASSPRAGGLNEQFFGPGTRLTVL.

This rearrangement joins TRBV7-2 to TRBJ2-3; no definite D call. Trimming shortened V by 0 bases and J by 5 bases, and 15 bases separated the two germline ends. This CDR3 contains 16 residues. Germline loops: CDR1 SGHTA, CDR2 FQGNSA. In DNA form, the CDR3 reads TGTGCCAGCAGCTTAGCAGATCGACTCACCGGAGATACGCAGTATTTT. It encodes CASSLADRLTGDTQYF.

The chain combines TRBV28 with TRBJ2-7; 14 bases map to TRBD2. The CDR3 runs 19 residues. V lost 7 bases, J lost 3 bases, and 17 bases stayed unmatched. Germline CDR1 reads MDHEN; CDR2 reads SYDVKM. CDR3 sequence (DNA): TGTGCCAGCACCAAGGGGGGACTAGCGGGAGAGTTGGGGGACTACGAGCAGTACTTC. It is translated as CASTKGGLAGELGDYEQYF.

The genes are TRBV27 and TRBJ2-7; TRBD1 agrees at 8 bases. Germline lookup yields CDR1 MNHEY and CDR2 SMNVEV (reference sequence). With V trimmed by 5 bases and J by 7 bases, 7 bases remained unmatched. The length of the CDR3 is 13 residues. As DNA, the CDR3 is TGTGCCAGCAGTGTCCAGGGGGCTGATGAGCAGTACTTC. Amino acid sequence: CASSVQGADEQYF.

The rearrangement joins TRBV6-1 to TRBJ2-2; 12 bases align to TRBD1. This CDR3 has 16 amino acids. Germline lookup yields CDR1 MNHNS and CDR2 SASEGT. V shed 3 bases and J 5 bases; nucleotides not matched to a gene: 4. The CDR3 DNA is TGTGCCAGCAGTGACCGGGACAGGGGGCGTACCGGGGAGCTGTTTTTT. It is translated as CASSDRDRGRTGELFF.

The rearrangement joins TRBV3-1 (or the pseudogene TRBV3-2) to TRBJ1-2; 9 positions agree with TRBD1. The CDR3 is 14 residues long. Germline assignment: CDR1 LGHDT and CDR2 YNNKEL (reference sequence). Germline trimming cut 3 bases from V and 3 bases from J; bases unmatched to any gene: 2. CDR3 residues: CASSQGQGYYGYTF. The CDR3 DNA follows: TGTGCCAGCAGCCAGGGACAGGGCTACTATGGCTACACCTTC.

The chain carries TRBV27 and TRBJ2-2; TRBD2 aligns across 12 bases. The CDR3 is made up of 13 amino acids. Per germline, CDR1 MNHEY and CDR2 SMNVEV (reference sequence). V lost 8 bases, J lost 8 bases, and 3 bases stayed unmatched. The CDR3 DNA reads TGTGCCAGCGGGACTAGCGGGTCGGGGGAGCTGTTTTTT. Its protein product is CASGTSGSGELFF.

The chain uses TRBV24-1 and TRBJ2-2, with 8 bases fitting TRBD1. CDR3 length: 16 amino acids. With V trimmed by 2 bases and J by 6 bases, 7 bases remained unmatched. From germline, CDR1 is KGHDR and CDR2 SFDVKD. The CDR3 reads CATSDYRGTMAGELFF. The CDR3 DNA sequence: TGTGCCACCAGTGATTACAGGGGGACGATGGCCGGGGAGCTGTTTTTT.

In its sample, this clone was seen a few times. This chain connects TRBV27 to TRBJ2-5, with 7 bases that match TRBD1. Germline CDR1 MNHEY, CDR2 SMNVEV (reference sequence). CDR3 length: 14 residues. The V segment lost 5 bases and the J segment 6 bases; nucleotides outside the gene matches: 9. CDR3 protein: CASSLIEGAKTQYF. The CDR3 DNA follows: TGTGCCAGCAGTCTGATCGAGGGGGCGAAGACCCAGTACTTC.